This paragraph covers one T cell receptor beta chain sequence. Its matching antigen is unknown. This sample is part of a study of T cell repertoires in cytomegalovirus infection. The V gene's germline CDR1 is MNHEY and CDR2 SVGEGT. V lost 5 bases and J 3 bases, leaving 13 bases between the germline ends. The CDR3 loop spans 15 amino acids. TCRdb used MiXCR to reprocess the reads, holding one entry per CDR3 protein. This table holds about 68,000 distinct CDR3 sequences, 20% to 25% found once. This sequence joins TRBV6-2 or TRBV6-3 and TRBJ2-2; weak D call: TRBD1 (5 bases). The receptor's source is a human donor in good health (CMV status not recorded). Some clones in this sample may be carry-over from other donors' samples. The sample was PBMCs, sequenced either directly or after in vitro stimulation (not recorded which). The CDR3 region is CASSRASRDTGELFF. The CDR3 DNA reads as TGTGCCAGCAGTCGGGCCTCCAGGGACACCGGGGAGCTGTTTTTT.